The sequence of this TCR beta chain was determined in a study of T cell responses to AZD1222 COVID-19 vaccine. Details on this clone: No antigen is known for it.

Findings of the study overall: Vaccine-associated CD4 TCRs ranged over spike, dominating at 160-218 and 743-854. Females outnumbered males among donors, who were mostly white British; clonal diversity was possibly underestimated. A rise in Spike-specific TCR breadth and depth followed two AZD1222 doses. Just five or six AZD1222 recipients tested seropositive at baseline.

Data came from immunoSEQ multiplex PCR; TCRdb stores just in-frame clones and leaves some out. The sample lists about 130,000 clones, around 92% occurring once. The clonotype originates from an adult in good health. This material consisted of peripheral blood, taken on day 0 of AZD1222 vaccination.

CDR3 in amino acids: CATSRDVGDTEAFF. The CDR3 DNA is TGTGCCACCAGCAGAGATGTGGGAGACACTGAAGCTTTCTTT. V gene TRBV15 combines with J gene TRBJ1-1; no clear D gene. The germline CDR1 and CDR2 sequences are LNHNV and YYDKDF (reference sequence). The germline V and J ends were trimmed by 0 bases and 3 bases, with 8 bases remaining between them. The CDR3 is made up of 14 amino acids.